A selection of T cell receptor beta chains follows, all from one sample in a study of OX40 agonist ivuxolimab in advanced cancers. Clones were sequenced by immunoSEQ multiplex PCR, and TCRdb holds only the in-frame ones, with some missing. Of about 88,000 clones listed, more than 70% are singletons. The material sequenced was CD4+ or CD8+ T cells sorted from blood, taken in a trial of the OX40 agonist ivuxolimab. Receptors were obtained from an adult with an advanced solid tumor such as melanoma, head and neck, liver or kidney cancer. The CDR3 runs from the conserved cysteine through the conserved F or W. The D gene is left open where the match is weak. Clone sizes are given selectively: once, few, many, or a class where the clone is expanded.

TRBD1	NA	TRBV4-2	TRBJ2-3	TGTGCCAGCAGCCGATCTGGACAGGGGGCGGTAGATACGCAGTATTTT	CASSRSGQGAVDTQYF
NA	once	TRBV30	TRBJ2-7	TGTGCCTGGAAGCCCAACTCCTACGAGCAGTACTTC	CAWKPNSYEQYF
TRBD2	NA	TRBV30	TRBJ2-1	TGTGCCTGGCTAACCCGACTAGCGGGAGGGTATGAGCAGTTCTTC	CAWLTRLAGGYEQFF
NA	NA	TRBV6-6	TRBJ2-1	TGTGCCAGCAGTCCCACGGGGGGACAGAAGGGTGAGCAGTTCTTC	CASSPTGGQKGEQFF
TRBD1	NA	TRBV13	TRBJ2-1	TGTGCCAGCAGCTTGGGTTGGGACAGAAACTACAATGAGCAGTTCTTC	CASSLGWDRNYNEQFF
NA	NA	TRBV5-1	TRBJ2-5	TGCGCCAGCAGCAAATCGGCCCACCAAGAGACCCAGTACTTC	CASSKSAHQETQYF
TRBD2	NA	TRBV5-1	TRBJ2-3	TGCGCCAGCAGCTTGCTGCCTAGCGGGGGCCGCACAGATACGCAGTATTTT	CASSLLPSGGRTDTQYF
TRBD2	once	TRBV29-1	TRBJ2-3	TGCAGCGGCATAAGCGGGAGCGCAGATACGCAGTATTTT	CSGISGSADTQYF
TRBD1	NA	TRBV11-2	TRBJ1-1	TGTGCCAGCAGCTTGGGACAGGGGGCGGCCACTGAAGCTTTCTTT	CASSLGQGAATEAFF
NA	NA	TRBV5-1	TRBJ2-3	TGCGCCAGCGCCGAAATGAGTTGGGAAGATACGCAGTATTTT	CASAEMSWEDTQYF
NA	few	TRBV7-3	TRBJ1-1	TGTGCCAGCAGCTTACGGCCACCAAAGAACACTGAAGCTTTCTTT	CASSLRPPKNTEAFF
TRBD2	NA	TRBV5-1	TRBJ2-1	TGCGCCAGCAGCGTCGGACTAGCGGGGGGTCCCTACGATGAGCAGTTCTTC	CASSVGLAGGPYDEQFF
TRBD1	NA	TRBV27	TRBJ2-2	TGTGCCAGCAGTTTATTCGCGACAGGGGCCCCGAACACCGGGGAGCTGTTTTTT	CASSLFATGAPNTGELFF
TRBD2	NA	TRBV7-3	TRBJ2-2	TGTGCCAGCTCTCGAGAGGGAGGGGTCACCGGGGAGCTGTTTTTT	CASSREGGVTGELFF
TRBD1	NA	TRBV19	TRBJ1-5	TGTGCCAGTAGTATAACAGGGGCGGGCAATCAGCCCCAGCATTTT	CASSITGAGNQPQHF
NA	NA	TRBV2	TRBJ2-5	TGTGCCAGCAGTGGGGGGGGCGAGACCCAGTACTTC	CASSGGGETQYF
NA	NA	TRBV21-1	TRBJ2-2	TGTGCCAGCAGCAAAGAAACCCGGGGCGGGCTTGGTCCCGGGGAGCTGTTTTTT	CASSKETRGGLGPGELFF
NA	NA	TRBV5-1	TRBJ1-4	TGCGCCAGCAGCTTGGCCACTATGACCGCTCCGGGGCTGTTTTTT	CASSLATMTAPGLFF
TRBD2	once	TRBV15	TRBJ2-4	TGTGCCACCAGCAGAGATCATGCCCTACGGGAGGGAACCTTTGGTCGCGCCAAAAACATTCAGTACTTC	CATSRDHALREGTFGRAKNIQYF
NA	few	TRBV5-8	TRBJ1-2	TGTGCCAGCAGCTTGCCCGAGGCTTGGGGCTACACCTTC	CASSLPEAWGYTF
NA	NA	TRBV20-1	TRBJ1-1	TGCAGTGCTAGGGAGACTGAAGCTTTCTTT	CSARETEAFF
NA	NA	TRBV29-1	TRBJ2-5	TGCAGCGAGACAGACAGTCTCCAAGAGACCCAGTACTTC	CSETDSLQETQYF
TRBD2	NA	TRBV7-8	TRBJ2-1	TGTGCCAGCAGCACCCGGACTAGTTACAATGAGCAGTTCTTC	CASSTRTSYNEQFF
NA	NA	TRBV6-5	TRBJ1-4	TGTGCCAGCAGTTACGGGCGTTCAACTAATGAAAAACTGTTTTTT	CASSYGRSTNEKLFF
NA	NA	TRBV6-6	TRBJ1-1	TGTGCCAGCATACGGGTCACTGAAGCTTTCTTT	CASIRVTEAFF
NA	NA	TRBV7-6	TRBJ1-2	TGTGCCAGCAGCTTAATGGTGCCAGGGTCTAACTTCGACTACACCTTC	CASSLMVPGSNFDYTF
TRBD1	NA	TRBV7-9	TRBJ2-1	TGTGCCAGCAGCATCGGACAGGGATTCAGCAATGAGCAGTTCTTC	CASSIGQGFSNEQFF
NA	NA	TRBV19	TRBJ1-3	TGTGCCAGTACCTGGCAGGGGAGTTGGAACACCATATATTTT	CASTWQGSWNTIYF
NA	NA	TRBV19	TRBJ1-5	TGTGCCGGATCCTCCCTCCAGGACAATCAGCCCCAGCATTTT	CAGSSLQDNQPQHF
NA	NA	TRBV6-6	TRBJ1-2	TGTGCCAGCTCGTCCAGCCTTATCGGCTACACCTTC	CASSSSLIGYTF
NA	NA	TRBV6-1	TRBJ2-3	TGTGCCAGCAGTGAAGGGGGGGATACGCAGTATTTT	CASSEGGDTQYF
NA	NA	TRBV5-1	TRBJ1-1	TGCGCCAGCACCCAGGGAACTATAGCAGGGACTGAAGCTTTCTTT	CASTQGTIAGTEAFF
NA	NA	TRBV6-5	TRBJ2-4	TGTGCCAGCAGCCCCACGGGCTACAAAAACATTCAGTACTTC	CASSPTGYKNIQYF
NA	NA	TRBV28	TRBJ2-7	TGTGCCAGCACATCCGCTAGCGTATCCTACGAGCAGTACTTC	CASTSASVSYEQYF
NA	NA	TRBV14	TRBJ1-1	TGTGCCAGCAGCCAAGATCTTGGGCAGGCGAACACTGAAGCTTTCTTT	CASSQDLGQANTEAFF
TRBD1	NA	TRBV29-1	TRBJ2-1	TGCAGCGTGGTGGGGACAGGGGCCCCGAGCTCCTACAATGAGCAGTTCTTC	CSVVGTGAPSSYNEQFF
TRBD1	NA	TRBV29-1	TRBJ2-3	TGCAGCGTTGCGGGGGCAGGGGGCTTCGATACGCAGTATTTT	CSVAGAGGFDTQYF
TRBD2	NA	TRBV5-1	TRBJ2-2	TGCGCCAGCAGCTTCTGGCGGGGGGTAACGAACACCGGGGAGCTGTTTTTT	CASSFWRGVTNTGELFF
TRBD1	NA	TRBV2	TRBJ1-2	TGTGCCAGCAGTGAAGGGGGGACAGGGACGGGCTATGGCTACACCTTC	CASSEGGTGTGYGYTF
NA	NA	TRBV11-2	TRBJ2-6	TGTGCCAGCAGCTTATGGAGGGGAAGCTCTGGGGCCAACGTCCTGACTTTC	CASSLWRGSSGANVLTF
TRBD2	NA	TRBV9	TRBJ2-7	TGTGCCAGCAGCGTAGCGACTAGCCTGGACTACGAGCAGTACTTC	CASSVATSLDYEQYF
NA	NA	TRBV14	TRBJ1-2	TGTGCCAGCAGCCAAGATCCCTCAGGGGTAGTCTATGGCTACACCTTC	CASSQDPSGVVYGYTF